This paragraph covers one T cell receptor (beta chain) sequence. The data were obtained in a study of T cells in Graves' hyperthyroidism and ophthalmopathy. RNA transcripts provided the source from which TCR beta CDR3 regions were amplified. A set of HTBI primers served as the primers for a first-round RT-PCR of the TCR CDR3. TCRdb analysed the multiplex PCR reads with MiXCR anew, one entry per CDR3 protein. The repertoire includes a few hundred thousand distinct CDR3 sequences, approximately 14% of them detected once, and approximately 7.5% sits in the top ten. V was clipped by 4 bases and J by 3 bases; unmatched bases: 5. The CDR3 contains 13 residues. Germline lookup yields CDR1 DFQATT and CDR2 SNEGSKA (reference sequence).

The clonotype comes from a woman aged 18-29 years with Graves' hyperthyroidism. The chain is built from TRBV20-1 and TRBJ1-2, with 7 bases fitting TRBD1. The sample taken for sequencing was blood. The CDR3 region is CSAIRGTDYGYTF. In DNA form, the CDR3 reads TGCAGTGCTATCAGGGGGACTGACTATGGCTACACCTTC.